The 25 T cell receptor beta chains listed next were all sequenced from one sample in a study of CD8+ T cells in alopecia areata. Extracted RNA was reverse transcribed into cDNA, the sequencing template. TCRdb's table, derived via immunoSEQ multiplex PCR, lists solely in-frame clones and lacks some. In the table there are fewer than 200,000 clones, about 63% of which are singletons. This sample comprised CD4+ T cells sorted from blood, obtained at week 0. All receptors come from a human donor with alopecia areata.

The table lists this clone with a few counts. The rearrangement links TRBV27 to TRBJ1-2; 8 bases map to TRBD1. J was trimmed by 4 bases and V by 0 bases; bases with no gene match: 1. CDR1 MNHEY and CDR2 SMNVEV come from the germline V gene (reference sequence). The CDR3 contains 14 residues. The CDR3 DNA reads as TGTGCCAGCAGTTTATCGGGACAGGTCTATGGCTACACCTTC. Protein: CASSLSGQVYGYTF.

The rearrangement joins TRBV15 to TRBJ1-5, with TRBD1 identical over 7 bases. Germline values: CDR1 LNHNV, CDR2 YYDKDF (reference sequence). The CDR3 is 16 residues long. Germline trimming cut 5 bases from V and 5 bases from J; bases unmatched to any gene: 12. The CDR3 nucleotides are TGTGCCACCAGCCGCGACCCGACAGGGATTGATCAGCCCCAGCATTTT. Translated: CATSRDPTGIDQPQHF.

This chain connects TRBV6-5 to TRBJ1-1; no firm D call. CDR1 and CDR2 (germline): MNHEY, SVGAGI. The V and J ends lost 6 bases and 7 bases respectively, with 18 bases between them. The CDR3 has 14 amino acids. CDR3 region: CASSNFGRWSEAFF. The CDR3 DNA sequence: TGTGCCAGCAGCAACTTTGGCCGGTGGAGTGAAGCTTTCTTT.

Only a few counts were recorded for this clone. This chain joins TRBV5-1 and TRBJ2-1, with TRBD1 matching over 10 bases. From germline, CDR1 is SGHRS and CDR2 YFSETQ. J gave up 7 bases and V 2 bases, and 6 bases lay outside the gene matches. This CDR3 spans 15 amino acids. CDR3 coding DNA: TGCGCCAGCAGCTTTGGGACAGGGGATAATAATGAGCAGTTCTTC. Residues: CASSFGTGDNNEQFF.

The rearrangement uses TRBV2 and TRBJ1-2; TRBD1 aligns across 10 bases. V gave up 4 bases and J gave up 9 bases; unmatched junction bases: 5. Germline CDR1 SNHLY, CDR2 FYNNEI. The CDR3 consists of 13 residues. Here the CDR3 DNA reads TGTGCCAGCAGTGGGGACAGGGGCGAAAGCTACACCTTC. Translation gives CASSGDRGESYTF.

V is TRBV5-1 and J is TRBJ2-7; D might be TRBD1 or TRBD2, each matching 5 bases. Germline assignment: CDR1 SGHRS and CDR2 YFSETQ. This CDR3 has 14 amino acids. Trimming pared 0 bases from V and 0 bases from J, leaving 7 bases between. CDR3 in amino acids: CASSLEGTSYEQYF. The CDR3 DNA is TGCGCCAGCAGCTTGGAGGGGACCTCCTACGAGCAGTACTTC.

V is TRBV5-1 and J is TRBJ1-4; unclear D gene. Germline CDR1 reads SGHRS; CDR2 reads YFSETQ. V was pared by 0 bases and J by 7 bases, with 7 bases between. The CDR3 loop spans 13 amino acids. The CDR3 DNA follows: TGCGCCAGCAGCTTGGGGGCGGGTGAAAAACTGTTTTTT. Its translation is CASSLGAGEKLFF. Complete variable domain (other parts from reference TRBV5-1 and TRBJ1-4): KAGVTQTPRYLIKTRGQQVTLSCSPISGHRSVSWYQQTPGQGLQFLFEYFSETQRNKGNFPGRFSGRQFSNSRSEMNVSTLELGDSALYLCASSLGAGEKLFFGSGTQLSVL.

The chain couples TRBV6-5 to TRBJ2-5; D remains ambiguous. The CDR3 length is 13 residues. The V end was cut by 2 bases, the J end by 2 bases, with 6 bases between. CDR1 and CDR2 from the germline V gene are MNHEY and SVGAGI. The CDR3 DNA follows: TGTGCCAGCAGTTACGGTCGACAAGAGACCCAGTACTTC. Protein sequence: CASSYGRQETQYF.

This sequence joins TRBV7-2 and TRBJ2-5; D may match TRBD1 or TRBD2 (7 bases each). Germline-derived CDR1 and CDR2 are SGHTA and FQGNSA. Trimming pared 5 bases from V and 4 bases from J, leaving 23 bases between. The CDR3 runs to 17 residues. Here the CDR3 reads CASSPRVREGAVETQYF. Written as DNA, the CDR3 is TGTGCCAGCAGCCCACGAGTGAGGGAGGGGGCGGTAGAGACCCAGTACTTC. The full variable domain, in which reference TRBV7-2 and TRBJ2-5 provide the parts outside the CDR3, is GAGVSQSPSNKVTEKGKDVELRCDPISGHTALYWYRQSLGQGLEFLIYFQGNSAPDKSGLPSDRFSAERTGGSVSTLTIQRTQQEDSAVYLCASSPRVREGAVETQYFGPGTRLLVL.

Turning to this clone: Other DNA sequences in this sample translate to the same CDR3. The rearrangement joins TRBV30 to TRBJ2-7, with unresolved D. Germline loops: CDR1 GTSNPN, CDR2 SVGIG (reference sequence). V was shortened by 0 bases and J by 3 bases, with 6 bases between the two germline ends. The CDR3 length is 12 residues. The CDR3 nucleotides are TGTGCCTGGAGTGTACCACGCTACGAGCAGTACTTC. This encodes CAWSVPRYEQYF.

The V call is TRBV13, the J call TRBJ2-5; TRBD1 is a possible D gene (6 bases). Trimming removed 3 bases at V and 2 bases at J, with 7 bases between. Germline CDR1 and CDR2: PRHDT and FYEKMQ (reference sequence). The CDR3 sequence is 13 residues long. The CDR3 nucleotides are TGTGCCAGCAGCTTCGACAGGCAAGAGACCCAGTACTTC. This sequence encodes CASSFDRQETQYF.

The chain's CDR3 is CASSLDFSGANVLTF. For the CDR3, the DNA is TGTGCCAGCAGCTTAGATTTCTCTGGGGCCAACGTCCTGACTTTC. The V gene is TRBV7-2, the J gene TRBJ2-6; unclear D gene. This CDR3 comprises 15 residues. V was cut by 1 base and J by 0 bases, with 4 bases left in between. Germline-derived CDR1 and CDR2 are SGHTA and FQGNSA.

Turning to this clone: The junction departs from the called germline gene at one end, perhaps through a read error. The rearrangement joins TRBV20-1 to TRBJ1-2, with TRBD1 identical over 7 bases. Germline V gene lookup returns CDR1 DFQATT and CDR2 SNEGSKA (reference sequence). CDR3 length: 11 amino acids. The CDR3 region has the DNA TGCAGTGCTATCGGACAGGTTGGCAACACCTTC. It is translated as CSAIGQVGNTF.

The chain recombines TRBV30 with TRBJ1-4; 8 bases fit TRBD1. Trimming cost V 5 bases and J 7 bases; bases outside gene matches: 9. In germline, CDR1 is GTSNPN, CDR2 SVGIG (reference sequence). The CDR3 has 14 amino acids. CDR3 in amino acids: CAWGTGNPSEKLFF. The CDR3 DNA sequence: TGTGCCTGGGGGACAGGCAACCCCTCTGAAAAACTGTTTTTT.

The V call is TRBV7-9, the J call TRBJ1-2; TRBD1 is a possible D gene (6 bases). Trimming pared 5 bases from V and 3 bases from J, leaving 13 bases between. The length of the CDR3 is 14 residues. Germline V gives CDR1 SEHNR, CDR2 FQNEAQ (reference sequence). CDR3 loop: CASSPPTGHYGYTF. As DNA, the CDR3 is TGTGCCAGCAGCCCGCCGACAGGTCACTATGGCTACACCTTC.

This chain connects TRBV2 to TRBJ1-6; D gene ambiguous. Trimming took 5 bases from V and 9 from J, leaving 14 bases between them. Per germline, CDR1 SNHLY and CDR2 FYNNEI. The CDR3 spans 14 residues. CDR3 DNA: TGTGCCAGCAGTACGCGCCAGGTCGGTTCACCCCTCCACTTT. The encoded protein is CASSTRQVGSPLHF.

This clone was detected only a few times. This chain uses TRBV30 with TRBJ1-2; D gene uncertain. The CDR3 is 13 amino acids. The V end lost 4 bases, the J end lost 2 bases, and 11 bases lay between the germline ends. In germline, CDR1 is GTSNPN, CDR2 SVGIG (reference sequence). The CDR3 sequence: CAWNVVSNYGYTF. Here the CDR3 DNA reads TGTGCCTGGAACGTAGTATCCAACTATGGCTACACCTTC.

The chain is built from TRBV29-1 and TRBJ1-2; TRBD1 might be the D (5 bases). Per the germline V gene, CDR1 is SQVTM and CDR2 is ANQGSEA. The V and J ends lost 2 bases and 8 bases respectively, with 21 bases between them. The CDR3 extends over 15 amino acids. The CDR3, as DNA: TGCAGCGTTGAACCTAATGCAGGCAGGGAAAGAGGCTACACCTTC. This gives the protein CSVEPNAGRERGYTF.

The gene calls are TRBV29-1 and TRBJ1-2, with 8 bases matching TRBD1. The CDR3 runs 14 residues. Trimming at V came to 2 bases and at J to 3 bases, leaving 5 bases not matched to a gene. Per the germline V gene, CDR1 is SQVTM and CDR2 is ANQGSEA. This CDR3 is CSVEPTGADYGYTF. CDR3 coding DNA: TGCAGCGTTGAACCGACAGGGGCAGACTATGGCTACACCTTC.

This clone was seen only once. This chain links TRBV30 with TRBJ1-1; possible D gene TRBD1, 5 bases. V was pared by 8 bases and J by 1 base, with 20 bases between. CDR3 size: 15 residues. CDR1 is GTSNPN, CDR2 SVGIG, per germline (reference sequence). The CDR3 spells CAHMAQGHRNTEAFF. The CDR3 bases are TGTGCCCACATGGCTCAGGGCCATCGGAACACTGAAGCTTTCTTT.

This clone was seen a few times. DNA for the CDR3: TGTGCCAGCAGCTTAGGCCCCAAACTACGCACCGGGGAGCTGTTTTTT. It is translated as CASSLGPKLRTGELFF. The gene calls are TRBV7-9 and TRBJ2-2; D not resolved. V lost 1 base and J 4 bases, leaving 13 bases between the germline ends. This CDR3 is 16 amino acids long. Germline V gene sequence: CDR1 SEHNR, CDR2 FQNEAQ (reference sequence). Filled out from reference TRBV7-9 and TRBJ2-2, the complete variable domain reads DTGVSQNPRHKITKRGQNVTFRCDPISEHNRLYWYRQTLGQGPEFLTYFQNEAQLEKSRLLSDRFSAERPKGSFSTLEIQRTEQGDSAMYLCASSLGPKLRTGELFFGEGSRLTVL.

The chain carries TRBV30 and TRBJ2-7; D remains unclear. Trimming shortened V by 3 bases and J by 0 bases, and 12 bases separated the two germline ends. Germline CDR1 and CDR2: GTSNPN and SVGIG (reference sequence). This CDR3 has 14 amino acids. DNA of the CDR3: TGTGCCTGGAGCACCGGGTCCCGCTCCTACGAGCAGTACTTC. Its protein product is CAWSTGSRSYEQYF.

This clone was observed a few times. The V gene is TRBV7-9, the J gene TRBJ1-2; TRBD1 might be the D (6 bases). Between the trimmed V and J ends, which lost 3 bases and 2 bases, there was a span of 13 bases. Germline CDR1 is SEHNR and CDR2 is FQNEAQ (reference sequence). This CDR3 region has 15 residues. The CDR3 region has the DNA TGTGCCAGCAGCTTTTCTACAGGGTTAAACTATGGCTACACCTTC. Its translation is CASSFSTGLNYGYTF.

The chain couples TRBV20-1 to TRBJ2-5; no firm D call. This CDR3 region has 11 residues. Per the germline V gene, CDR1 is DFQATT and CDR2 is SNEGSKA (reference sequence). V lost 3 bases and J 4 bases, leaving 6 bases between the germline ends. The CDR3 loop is CSARLLETQYF. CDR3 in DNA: TGCAGTGCTAGGCTTCTAGAGACCCAGTACTTC.

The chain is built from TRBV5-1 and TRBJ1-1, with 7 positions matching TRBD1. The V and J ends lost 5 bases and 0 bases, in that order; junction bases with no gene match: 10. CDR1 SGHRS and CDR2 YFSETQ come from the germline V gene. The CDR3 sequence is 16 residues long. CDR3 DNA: TGCGCCAGCAGTCAAACGACAGGGACCCTGAACACTGAAGCTTTCTTT. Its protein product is CASSQTTGTLNTEAFF. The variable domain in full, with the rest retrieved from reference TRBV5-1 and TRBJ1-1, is KAGVTQTPRYLIKTRGQQVTLSCSPISGHRSVSWYQQTPGQGLQFLFEYFSETQRNKGNFPGRFSGRQFSNSRSEMNVSTLELGDSALYLCASSQTTGTLNTEAFFGQGTRLTVV.